This T cell receptor beta chain was found in a study of control samples from healthy donors and cancer patients. Between the trimmed V and J ends, which lost 7 bases and 1 base, there was a span of 13 bases. The CDR3 length is 14 residues. Germline CDR1 is SQVTM and CDR2 is ANQGSEA. Sequencing used immunoSEQ multiplex PCR; TCRdb keeps in-frame clones, though not all of them. Among around 78,000 clones listed, roughly 94% were seen once. The clonotype comes from a woman aged 18-29 years in good health. Material: blood. This chain connects TRBV29-1 to TRBJ2-2, with D possibly being TRBD1 (5 bases). For the CDR3, the DNA is TGCAGCGCCAGACTGGGGCAGAACACCGGGGAGCTGTTTTTT. It specifies CSARLGQNTGELFF.